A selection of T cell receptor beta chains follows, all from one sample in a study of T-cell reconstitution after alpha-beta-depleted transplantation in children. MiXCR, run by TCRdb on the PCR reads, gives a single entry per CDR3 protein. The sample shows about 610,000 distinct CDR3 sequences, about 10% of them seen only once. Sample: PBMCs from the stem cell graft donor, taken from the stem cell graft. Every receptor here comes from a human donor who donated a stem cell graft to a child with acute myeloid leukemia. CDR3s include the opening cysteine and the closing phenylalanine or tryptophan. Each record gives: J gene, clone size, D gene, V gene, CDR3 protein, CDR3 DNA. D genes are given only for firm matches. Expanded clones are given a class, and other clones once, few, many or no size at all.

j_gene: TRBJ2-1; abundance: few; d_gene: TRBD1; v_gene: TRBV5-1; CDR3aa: CASTFTGVSSYNEQFF; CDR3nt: TGCGCCAGCACCTTTACAGGGGTCAGCTCCTACAATGAGCAGTTCTTC
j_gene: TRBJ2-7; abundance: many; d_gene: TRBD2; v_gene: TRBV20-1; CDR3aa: CSATRARGSGYEQYF; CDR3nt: TGCAGTGCCACCAGAGCTCGCGGGAGTGGATACGAGCAGTACTTC
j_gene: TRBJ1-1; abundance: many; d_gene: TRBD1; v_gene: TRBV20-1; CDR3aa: CSAPQGGTEAFF; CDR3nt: TGCAGTGCTCCCCAGGGGGGGACTGAAGCTTTCTTT
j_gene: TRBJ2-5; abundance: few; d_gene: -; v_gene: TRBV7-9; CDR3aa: CASSLGIGQTQYF; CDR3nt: TGTGCCAGCAGCTTAGGTATTGGGCAGACCCAGTACTTC
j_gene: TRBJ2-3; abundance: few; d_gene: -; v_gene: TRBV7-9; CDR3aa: CASSLVRPSTDTQYF; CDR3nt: TGTGCCAGCAGCTTAGTTCGCCCTAGCACAGATACGCAGTATTTT
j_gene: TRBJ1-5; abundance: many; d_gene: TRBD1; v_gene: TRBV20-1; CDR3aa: CSARVGQGGGQPQHF; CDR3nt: TGCAGTGCTAGGGTCGGACAGGGCGGGGGTCAGCCCCAGCATTTT
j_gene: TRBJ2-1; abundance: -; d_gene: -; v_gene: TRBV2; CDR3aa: CASSQVHLSGGVDNEQFF; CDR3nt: TGTGCCAGCAGCCAGGTCCACCTTAGCGGTGGTGTAGACAATGAGCAGTTCTTC
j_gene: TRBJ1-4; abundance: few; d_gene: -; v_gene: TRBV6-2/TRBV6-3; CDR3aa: CASKPGPYEKLFF; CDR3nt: TGTGCCAGCAAACCGGGACCGTATGAAAAACTGTTTTTT
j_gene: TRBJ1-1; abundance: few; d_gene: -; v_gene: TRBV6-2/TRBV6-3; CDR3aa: CASSVPGQGIAFF; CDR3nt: TGTGCCAGCAGCGTCCCTGGTCAGGGGATAGCTTTCTTT
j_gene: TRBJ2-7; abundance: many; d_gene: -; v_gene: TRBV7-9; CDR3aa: CASSLLRAQTYEQYF; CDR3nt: TGTGCCAGCAGCTTACTGCGGGCCCAAACCTACGAGCAGTACTTC
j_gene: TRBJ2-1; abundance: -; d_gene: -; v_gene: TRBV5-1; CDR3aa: CASILGLTYNEQFF; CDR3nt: TGCGCCAGCATCTTGGGCCTTACCTACAATGAGCAGTTCTTC
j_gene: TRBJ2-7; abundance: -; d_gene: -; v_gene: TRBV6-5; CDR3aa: CASSYMTEIYEQYF; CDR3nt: TGTGCCAGCAGTTATATGACAGAGATTTACGAGCAGTACTTC
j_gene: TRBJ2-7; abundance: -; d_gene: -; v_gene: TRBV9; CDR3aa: CASSPGTMEEQYF; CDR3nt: TGTGCCAGCAGCCCCGGGACGATGGAAGAGCAGTACTTC
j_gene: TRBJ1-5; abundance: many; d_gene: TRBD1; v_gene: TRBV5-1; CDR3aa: CASSPTGEREQPQHF; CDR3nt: TGCGCCAGCAGTCCAACAGGGGAAAGAGAACAGCCCCAGCATTTT
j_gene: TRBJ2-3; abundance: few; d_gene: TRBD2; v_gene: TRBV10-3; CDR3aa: CAISENPAGATDTQYF; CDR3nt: TGTGCCATCAGTGAAAATCCAGCGGGAGCCACAGATACGCAGTATTTT
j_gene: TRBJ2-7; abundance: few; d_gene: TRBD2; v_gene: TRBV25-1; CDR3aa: CASSDPGGGREQYF; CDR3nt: TGTGCCAGCAGTGACCCCGGGGGGGGGCGTGAGCAGTACTTC
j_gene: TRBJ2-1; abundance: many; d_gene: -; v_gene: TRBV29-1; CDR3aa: CSVEVLPSYNEQFF; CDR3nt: TGCAGCGTTGAGGTCCTCCCCTCCTACAATGAGCAGTTCTTC
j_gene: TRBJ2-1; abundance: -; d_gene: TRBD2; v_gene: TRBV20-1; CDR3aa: CSTSSGERKQFF; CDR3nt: TGCAGTACGAGTAGCGGGGAGAGAAAGCAGTTCTTC
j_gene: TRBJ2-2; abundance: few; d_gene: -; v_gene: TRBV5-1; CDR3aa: CASSLEGDGPNTGELFF; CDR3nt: TGCGCCAGCAGCTTGGAGGGTGACGGGCCGAACACCGGGGAGCTGTTTTTT
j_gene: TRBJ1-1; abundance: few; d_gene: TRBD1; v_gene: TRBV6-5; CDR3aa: CASSYLDRAAEAFF; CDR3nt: TGTGCCAGCAGTTACTTGGACAGGGCAGCTGAAGCTTTCTTT
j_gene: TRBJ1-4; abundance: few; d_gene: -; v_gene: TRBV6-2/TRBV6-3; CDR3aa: CAGRDSGNEKLFF; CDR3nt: TGTGCCGGCAGGGACTCCGGGAATGAAAAACTGTTTTTT
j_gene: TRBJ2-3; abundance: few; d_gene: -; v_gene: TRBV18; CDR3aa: CASSLDSRGDTQYF; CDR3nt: TGTGCCAGCTCCCTGGACTCCCGAGGGGATACGCAGTATTTT
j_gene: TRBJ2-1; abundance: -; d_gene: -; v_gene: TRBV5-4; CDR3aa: CASSSSGGHNEQFF; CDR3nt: TGTGCCAGCAGCTCTTCCGGGGGCCACAATGAGCAGTTCTTC